The 16 T cell receptor beta chains presented below share a single source sample, sequenced in a study of blood T cell repertoires in COVID-19. Assay: immunoSEQ multiplex PCR; the TCRdb copy retains only in-frame clones and omits some. The repertoire holds fewer than 200,000 clones, with about 88% as singletons. Sequencing input: peripheral blood. The receptors derive from a woman older than 75 with COVID-19, enrolled during active disease.

This chain uses TRBV3-1 (or the pseudogene TRBV3-2) with TRBJ1-5, with 9 bases matching TRBD1. J lost 5 bases, V lost 2 bases, and 4 bases had no gene match. From germline, CDR1 is LGHDT and CDR2 YNNKEL (reference sequence). This CDR3 is built from 15 residues. The CDR3 region has the DNA TGTGCCAGCAGCCAACGCCGGGACAGGGATCAGCCCCAGCATTTT. Its translation is CASSQRRDRDQPQHF.

The chain uses TRBV28 and TRBJ1-3; TRBD1 matches at 8 bases. Germline trimming cut 8 bases from V and 4 bases from J; bases unmatched to any gene: 4. Germline loops: CDR1 MDHEN, CDR2 SYDVKM. This CDR3 has 13 amino acids. CDR3 in DNA: TGTGCCAGCCACAGGGGGGCAGGAAACACCATATATTTT. Translation gives CASHRGAGNTIYF. The variable domain in full, completed from reference TRBV28 and TRBJ1-3, reads DVKVTQSSRYLVKRTGEKVFLECVQDMDHENMFWYRQDPGLGLRLIYFSYDVKMKEKGDIPEGYSVSREKKERFSLILESASTNQTSMYLCASHRGAGNTIYFGEGSWLTVV.

With regard to this clone: The same CDR3 arises from other DNA sequences in this sample as well. This chain uses TRBV4-3 with TRBJ2-3; TRBD2 agrees at 16 bases. Germline CDR1 LGHNA, CDR2 YSLEER. The junction had 1 base not matched to a gene; V was cut back by 4 bases and J by 0 bases. There are 17 residues in the CDR3. The CDR3 reads CASSRGLAGGSTDTQYF. CDR3 sequence (DNA): TGCGCCAGCAGCCGGGGACTAGCGGGGGGGAGCACAGATACGCAGTATTTT.

The chain carries TRBV2 and TRBJ2-1; 13 positions match TRBD2. V was clipped by 6 bases and J by 9 bases; unmatched bases: 8. This CDR3 has 15 amino acids. The V gene's germline CDR1 is SNHLY and CDR2 FYNNEI. In nucleotides, the CDR3 is TGTGCCAGCAGAGGACTAGCGGGAGCTTACGGTGAGCAGTTCTTC. It is translated as CASRGLAGAYGEQFF.

The chain recombines TRBV7-8 with TRBJ2-7; D unresolved. In germline, CDR1 is SGHVS, CDR2 FQNEAQ. This CDR3 contains 14 residues. Trimming removed 4 bases from V and 6 bases from J, with 16 bases in between. CDR3 DNA sequence: TGTGCCAGCAGCTCCGAGACTCTGGCCCTCGAGCAGTACTTC. This sequence encodes CASSSETLALEQYF.

The V gene is TRBV20-1, the J gene TRBJ2-7; D may be TRBD2 (6 bases). This CDR3 contains 16 residues. Germline CDR1 is DFQATT and CDR2 is SNEGSKA (reference sequence). V was trimmed by 3 bases and J by 6 bases, leaving 24 bases between them. CDR3 sequence: CSASGGEAPRESEQYF. CDR3 DNA sequence: TGCAGTGCTAGTGGAGGGGAAGCGCCCCGGGAGTCCGAGCAGTACTTC.

This rearrangement joins TRBV9 to TRBJ1-2, with TRBD1 as a possible D gene (5 bases). This CDR3 region has 17 residues. Germline assignment: CDR1 SGDLS and CDR2 YYNGEE. The V end lost 0 bases, the J end lost 4 bases, and 19 bases lay between the germline ends. The CDR3 is CASSVGGGEVSGYGYTF. The CDR3, as DNA: TGTGCCAGCAGCGTAGGGGGAGGGGAGGTTTCGGGCTATGGCTACACCTTC.

The chain couples TRBV11-2 to TRBJ2-5, with D uncertain. Trimming pared 0 bases from V and 2 bases from J, leaving 4 bases between. CDR3 length: 13 amino acids. Looked up from germline, CDR1 is SGHAT and CDR2 is FQNNGV. The chain's CDR3 is CASSLDPQETQYF. In nucleotides, the CDR3 is TGTGCCAGCAGCTTAGACCCGCAAGAGACCCAGTACTTC.

The chain carries TRBV16 and TRBJ1-4; 10 nucleotides line up with TRBD1. The CDR3 has 15 residues. CDR1 and CDR2 (germline): KGHSY, FQNENV. The trim removed 3 bases at V and 6 bases at J, leaving 4 bases unmatched. CDR3 residues: CASSQGQGKDEKLFF. The CDR3 DNA is TGTGCCAGCAGCCAGGGACAGGGGAAGGATGAAAAACTGTTTTTT.

As DNA, the CDR3 is TGTGCCAGCAGCCAAGATCTAGAGAACACTGAAGCTTTCTTT. Amino acids: CASSQDLENTEAFF. The chain employs TRBV4-2 and TRBJ1-1; no definite D call. Germline V CDR1 and CDR2: LGHNA, YNFKEQ. Trimming took 0 bases from V and 1 from J, leaving 6 bases between them. This CDR3 spans 14 amino acids.

This sequence joins TRBV5-1 and TRBJ2-3; TRBD1 matches at 10 bases. With V trimmed by 4 bases and J by 2 bases, 10 bases remained unmatched. The CDR3 runs to 17 residues. CDR1 and CDR2 from the germline V gene are SGHRS and YFSETQ. The CDR3 region is CASSASGTGAPTDTQYF. In DNA, the CDR3 is TGCGCCAGCAGCGCCTCCGGGACAGGGGCCCCCACAGATACGCAGTATTTT.

J is TRBJ2-2 and V is TRBV27; perhaps TRBD2 as D (5 bases). This CDR3 has 15 amino acids. Germline V gene data show CDR1 as MNHEY and CDR2 as SMNVEV (reference sequence). V was clipped by 3 bases and J by 6 bases, with 14 bases between them. CDR3 residues: CASSFLSVAPGELFF. DNA of the CDR3: TGTGCCAGCAGTTTTCTTAGCGTGGCACCCGGGGAGCTGTTTTTT.

The chain links TRBV28 to TRBJ2-7; 13 positions agree with TRBD2. The length of the CDR3 is 16 residues. V lost 5 bases, J lost 6 bases, and 10 bases stayed unmatched. Germline assignment: CDR1 MDHEN and CDR2 SYDVKM. CDR3 nucleotide sequence: TGTGCCAGCAGTGCGACCGGGACTAGCGGGATCTCCGAGCAGTACTTC. Its translation: CASSATGTSGISEQYF.

The rearrangement links TRBV9 to TRBJ1-4, with D possibly matching TRBD1 (6 bases). CDR1 and CDR2 from the germline V gene are SGDLS and YYNGEE. V shed 4 bases and J shed 3 bases, with 13 bases lying between them. The CDR3 totals 15 residues. CDR3: CASSTTGTANEKLFF. The CDR3 DNA follows: TGTGCCAGCAGCACGACAGGCACGGCTAATGAAAAACTGTTTTTT.

V and J are TRBV4-2 and TRBJ1-5; D remains ambiguous. This CDR3 has 12 amino acids. Looked up from germline, CDR1 is LGHNA and CDR2 is YNFKEQ. With 1 base removed from V and 7 bases from J, the gap between germline ends came to 5 bases. In nucleotides, the CDR3 is TGTGCCAGCAGCCAAGTCGGGCAGCCCCAGCATTTT. Encoded protein: CASSQVGQPQHF.

The genes are TRBV23-1 and TRBJ2-7; 7 positions agree with TRBD1. TRBV23-1 qualifies as an ORF whose function is uncertain. J gave up 4 bases and V 4 bases, and 7 bases lay outside the gene matches. The length of the CDR3 is 14 residues. The CDR3 DNA follows: TGCGCCAGCAGTCCCCCGGGACAGCCATACGAGCAGTACTTC. Protein: CASSPPGQPYEQYF.